This T cell receptor (beta chain) emerged from a study of blood T cells in healthy people across ages. Study conclusions and caveats: Any conclusive comparison of naive versus antigen-experienced cells was prevented by using unsorted PBMCs. Aged donors had fewer naive CD4+ cells and lower diversity than long-lived donors.

Regarding this clonotype: Antigen specificity is unknown.

A second PCR, run for roughly 7 to 11 cycles, used a sample-barcoded 5' primer plus a J-beta primer mix. Any given sample supplied a minimum of 3 million CDR3-containing paired-end reads. MiXCR was run by TCRdb on the 5' RACE reads, yielding one entry per CDR3 protein. The sample has fewer than 2,000,000 distinct CDR3 sequences, almost 35% seen once. The source is a woman in her 30s in good health. The sample was blood.

CDR3 residues: CVLWGKNIQYF. CDR3 DNA sequence: TGTGTCCTTTGGGGCAAAAACATTCAGTACTTC. V usage is TRBV28 and J usage is TRBJ2-4, with no clear D. This CDR3 contains 11 residues. The germline gives CDR1 MDHEN, CDR2 SYDVKM.